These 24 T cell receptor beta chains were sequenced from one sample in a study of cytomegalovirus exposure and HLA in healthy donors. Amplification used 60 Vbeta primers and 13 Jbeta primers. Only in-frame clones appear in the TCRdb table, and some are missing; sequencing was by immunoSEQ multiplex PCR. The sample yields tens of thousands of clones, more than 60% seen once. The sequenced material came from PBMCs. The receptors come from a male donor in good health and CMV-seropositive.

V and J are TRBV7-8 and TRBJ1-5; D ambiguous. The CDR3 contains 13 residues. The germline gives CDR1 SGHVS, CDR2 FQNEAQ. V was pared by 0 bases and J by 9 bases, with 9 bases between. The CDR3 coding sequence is TGTGCCAGCAGCTTAGCGTTCATCGGGCCCCAGCATTTT. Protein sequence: CASSLAFIGPQHF.

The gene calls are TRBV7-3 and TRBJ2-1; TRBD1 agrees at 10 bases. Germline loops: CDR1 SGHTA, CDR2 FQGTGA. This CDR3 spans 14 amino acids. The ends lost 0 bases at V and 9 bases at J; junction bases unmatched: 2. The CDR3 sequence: CASSLTTGGSEQFF. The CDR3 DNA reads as TGTGCCAGCAGCTTAACGACAGGGGGCTCTGAGCAGTTCTTC.

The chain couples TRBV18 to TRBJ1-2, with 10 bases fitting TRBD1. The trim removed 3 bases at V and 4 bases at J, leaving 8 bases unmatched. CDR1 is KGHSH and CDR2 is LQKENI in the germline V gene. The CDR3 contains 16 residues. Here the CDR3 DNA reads TGTGCCAGCTCACCGCAGGAGGGACAGGGGAGCTATGGCTACACCTTC. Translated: CASSPQEGQGSYGYTF.

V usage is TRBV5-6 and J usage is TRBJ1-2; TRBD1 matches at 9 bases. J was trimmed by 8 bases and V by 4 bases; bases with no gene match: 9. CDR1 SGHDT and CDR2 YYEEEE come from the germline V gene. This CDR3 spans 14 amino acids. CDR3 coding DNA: TGTGCCAGCAGCCTCGGGACAGGGATAATCGGCTACACCTTC. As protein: CASSLGTGIIGYTF.

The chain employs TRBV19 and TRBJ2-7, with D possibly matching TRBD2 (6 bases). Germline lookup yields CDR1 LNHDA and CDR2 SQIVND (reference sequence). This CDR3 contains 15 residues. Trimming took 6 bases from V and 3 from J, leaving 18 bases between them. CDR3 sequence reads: CASSRTAEGLYEQYF. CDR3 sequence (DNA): TGTGCCAGTAGCCGAACGGCGGAGGGCCTCTACGAGCAGTACTTC.

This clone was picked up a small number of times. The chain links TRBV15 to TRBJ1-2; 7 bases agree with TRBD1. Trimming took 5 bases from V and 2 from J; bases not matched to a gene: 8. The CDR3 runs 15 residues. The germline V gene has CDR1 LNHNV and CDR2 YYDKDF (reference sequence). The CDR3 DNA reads TGTGCCACCAGCTGGTACAGGGGATCAAACTATGGCTACACCTTC. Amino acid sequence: CATSWYRGSNYGYTF.

CDR3 sequence: CASRKTGGGSYEKLFF. Here the CDR3 DNA reads TGTGCCAGCAGGAAGACAGGGGGTGGATCATATGAAAAACTGTTTTTT. The chain is built from TRBV9 and TRBJ1-4, with 9 bases aligning to TRBD1. The junction had 11 bases not matched to a gene; V was cut back by 5 bases and J by 6 bases. The length of the CDR3 is 16 residues. Germline CDR1 reads SGDLS; CDR2 reads YYNGEE.

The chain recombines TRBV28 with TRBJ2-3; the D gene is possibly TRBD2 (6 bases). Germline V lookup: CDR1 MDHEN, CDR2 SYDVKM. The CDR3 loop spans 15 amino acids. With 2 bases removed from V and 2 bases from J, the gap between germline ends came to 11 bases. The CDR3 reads CASSLDTRDTDTQYF. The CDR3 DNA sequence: TGTGCCAGCAGTTTAGACACGCGGGACACAGATACGCAGTATTTT.

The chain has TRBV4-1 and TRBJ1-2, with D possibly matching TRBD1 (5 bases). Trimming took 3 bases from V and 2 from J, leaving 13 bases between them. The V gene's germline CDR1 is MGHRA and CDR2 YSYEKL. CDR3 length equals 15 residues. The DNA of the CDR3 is TGCGCCAGCAGCCATGAATTGACAGACAACTATGGCTACACCTTC. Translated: CASSHELTDNYGYTF.

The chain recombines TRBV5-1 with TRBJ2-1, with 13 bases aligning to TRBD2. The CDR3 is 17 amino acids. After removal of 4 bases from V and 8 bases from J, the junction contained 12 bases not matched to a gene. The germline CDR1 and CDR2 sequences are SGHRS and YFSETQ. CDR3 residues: CASSGSGLAGVGDEQFF. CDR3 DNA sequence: TGCGCCAGCAGCGGTAGTGGACTAGCGGGAGTCGGCGATGAGCAGTTCTTC.

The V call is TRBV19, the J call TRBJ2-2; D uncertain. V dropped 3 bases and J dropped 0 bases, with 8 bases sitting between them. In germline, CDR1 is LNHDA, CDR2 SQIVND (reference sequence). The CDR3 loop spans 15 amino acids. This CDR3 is CASSMLSANTGELFF. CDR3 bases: TGTGCCAGTAGTATGCTCAGCGCGAACACCGGGGAGCTGTTTTTT. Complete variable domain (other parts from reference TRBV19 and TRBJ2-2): DGGITQSPKYLFRKEGQNVTLSCEQNLNHDAMYWYRQDPGQGLRLIYYSQIVNDFQKGDIAEGYSVSREKKESFPLTVTSAQKNPTAFYLCASSMLSANTGELFFGEGSRLTVL.

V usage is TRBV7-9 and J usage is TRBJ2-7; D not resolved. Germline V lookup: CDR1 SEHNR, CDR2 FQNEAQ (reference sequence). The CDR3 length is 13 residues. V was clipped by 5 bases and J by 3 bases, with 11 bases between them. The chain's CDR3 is CASSEPTSYEQYF. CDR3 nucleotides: TGTGCCAGCAGCGAGCCGACAAGCTACGAGCAGTACTTC.

CDR3 in DNA: TGCGCCAGCAGGAAACAGGCCGCCGGTTATGGCTACACCTTC. Protein: CASRKQAAGYGYTF. This chain joins TRBV10-2 and TRBJ1-2; possibly TRBD1 for D (5 bases). V was shortened by 6 bases and J by 5 bases, with 16 bases between the two germline ends. The CDR3 is made up of 14 amino acids. CDR1 and CDR2 from the germline V gene are WSHSY and SAAADI.

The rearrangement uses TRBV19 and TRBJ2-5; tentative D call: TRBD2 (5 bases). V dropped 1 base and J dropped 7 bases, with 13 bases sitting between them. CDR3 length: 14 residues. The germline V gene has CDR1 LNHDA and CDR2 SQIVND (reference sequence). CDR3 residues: CASSIAGSEGTQYF. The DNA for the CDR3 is TGTGCCAGTAGTATAGCGGGTAGCGAGGGGACCCAGTACTTC.

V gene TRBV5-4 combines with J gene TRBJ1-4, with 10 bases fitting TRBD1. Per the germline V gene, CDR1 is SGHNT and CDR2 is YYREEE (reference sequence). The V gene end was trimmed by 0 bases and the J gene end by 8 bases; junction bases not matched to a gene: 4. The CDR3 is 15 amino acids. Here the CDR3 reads CASSLEGTGVEKLFF. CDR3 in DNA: TGTGCCAGCAGCTTGGAGGGGACAGGGGTCGAAAAACTGTTTTTT.

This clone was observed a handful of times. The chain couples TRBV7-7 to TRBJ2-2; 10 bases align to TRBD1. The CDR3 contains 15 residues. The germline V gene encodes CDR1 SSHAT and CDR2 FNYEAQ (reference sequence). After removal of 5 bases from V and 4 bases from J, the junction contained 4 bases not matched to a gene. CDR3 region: CASSVGQGSTGELFF. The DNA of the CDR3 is TGTGCCAGCAGCGTGGGACAGGGGAGCACCGGGGAGCTGTTTTTT.

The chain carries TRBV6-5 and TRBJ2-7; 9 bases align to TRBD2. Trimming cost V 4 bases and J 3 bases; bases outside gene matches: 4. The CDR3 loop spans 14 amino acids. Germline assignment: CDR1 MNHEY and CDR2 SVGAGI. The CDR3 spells CASSLKTSGYEQYF. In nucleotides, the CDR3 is TGTGCCAGCAGTTTAAAGACTAGCGGCTACGAGCAGTACTTC.

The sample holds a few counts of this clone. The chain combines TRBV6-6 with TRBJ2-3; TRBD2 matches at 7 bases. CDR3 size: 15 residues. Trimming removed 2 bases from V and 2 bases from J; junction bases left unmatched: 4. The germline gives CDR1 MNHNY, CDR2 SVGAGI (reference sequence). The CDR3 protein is CASSYRDYYTDTQYF. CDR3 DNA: TGTGCCAGCAGTTACCGGGACTATTACACAGATACGCAGTATTTT.

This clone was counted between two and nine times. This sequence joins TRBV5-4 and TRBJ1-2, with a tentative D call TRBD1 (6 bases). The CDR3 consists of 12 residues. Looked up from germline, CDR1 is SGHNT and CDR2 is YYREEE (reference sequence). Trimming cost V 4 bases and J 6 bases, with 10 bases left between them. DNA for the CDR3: TGTGCCAGCAGCAGGGGGACGGATGGCTACACCTTC. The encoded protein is CASSRGTDGYTF.

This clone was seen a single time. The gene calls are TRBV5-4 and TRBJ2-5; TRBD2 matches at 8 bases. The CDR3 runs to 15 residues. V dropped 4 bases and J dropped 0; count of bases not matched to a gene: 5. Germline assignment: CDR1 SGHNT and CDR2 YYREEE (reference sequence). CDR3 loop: CASSPRGGDQETQYF. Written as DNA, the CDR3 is TGTGCCAGCAGCCCACGGGGGGGCGACCAAGAGACCCAGTACTTC. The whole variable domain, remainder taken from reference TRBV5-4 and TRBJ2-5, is ETGVTQSPTHLIKTRGQQVTLRCSSQSGHNTVSWYQQALGQGPQFIFQYYREEENGRGNFPPRFSGLQFPNYSSELNVNALELDDSALYLCASSPRGGDQETQYFGPGTRLLVL.

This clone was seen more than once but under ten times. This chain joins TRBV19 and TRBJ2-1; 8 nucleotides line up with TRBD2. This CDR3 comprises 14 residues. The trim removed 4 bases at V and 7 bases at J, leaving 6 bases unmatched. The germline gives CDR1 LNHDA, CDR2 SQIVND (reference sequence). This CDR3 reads CASSTGLALNEQFF. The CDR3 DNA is TGTGCCAGTAGTACCGGACTAGCACTGAATGAGCAGTTCTTC.

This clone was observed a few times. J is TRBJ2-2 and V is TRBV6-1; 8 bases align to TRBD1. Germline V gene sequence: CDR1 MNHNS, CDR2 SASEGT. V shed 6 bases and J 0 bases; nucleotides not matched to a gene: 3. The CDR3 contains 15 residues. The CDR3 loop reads CASRRQGPNTGELFF. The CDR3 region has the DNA TGTGCCAGCAGAAGACAGGGGCCGAACACCGGGGAGCTGTTTTTT.

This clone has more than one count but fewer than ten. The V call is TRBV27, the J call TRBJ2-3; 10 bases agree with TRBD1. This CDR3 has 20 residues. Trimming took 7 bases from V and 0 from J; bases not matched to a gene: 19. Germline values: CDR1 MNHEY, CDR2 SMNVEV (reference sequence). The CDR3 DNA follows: TGTGCCAGCACCCCCATCTGGGGACAGGGGCCCTCAGGTAGCACAGATACGCAGTATTTT. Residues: CASTPIWGQGPSGSTDTQYF.

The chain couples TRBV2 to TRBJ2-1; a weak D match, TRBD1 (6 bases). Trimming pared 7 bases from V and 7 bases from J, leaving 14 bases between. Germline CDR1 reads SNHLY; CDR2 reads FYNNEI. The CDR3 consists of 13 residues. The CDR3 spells CASTYRVGNEQFF. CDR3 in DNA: TGTGCCAGCACCTACAGGGTGGGTAATGAGCAGTTCTTC. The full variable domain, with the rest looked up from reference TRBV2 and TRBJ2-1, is EPEVTQTPSHQVTQMGQEVILRCVPISNHLYFYWYRQILGQKVEFLVSFYNNEISEKSEIFDDQFSVERPDGSNFTLKIRSTKLEDSAMYFCASTYRVGNEQFFGPGTRLTVL.